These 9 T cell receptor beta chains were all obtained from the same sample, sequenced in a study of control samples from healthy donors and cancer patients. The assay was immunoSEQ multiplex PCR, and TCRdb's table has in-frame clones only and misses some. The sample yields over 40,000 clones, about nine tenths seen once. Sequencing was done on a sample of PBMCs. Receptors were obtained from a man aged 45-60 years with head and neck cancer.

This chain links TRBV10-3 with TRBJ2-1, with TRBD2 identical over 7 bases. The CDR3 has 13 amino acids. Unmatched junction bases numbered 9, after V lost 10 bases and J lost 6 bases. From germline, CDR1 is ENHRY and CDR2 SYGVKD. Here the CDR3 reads CATNAGGSNEQFF. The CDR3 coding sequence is TGTGCCACCAACGCGGGCGGGAGCAATGAGCAGTTCTTC.

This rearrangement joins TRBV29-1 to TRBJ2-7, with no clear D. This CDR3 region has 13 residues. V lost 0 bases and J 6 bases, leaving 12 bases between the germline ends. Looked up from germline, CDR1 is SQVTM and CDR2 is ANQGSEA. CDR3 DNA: TGCAGCGTTGAAGATAACACCCGTGTCGAGCAGTACTTC. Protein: CSVEDNTRVEQYF.

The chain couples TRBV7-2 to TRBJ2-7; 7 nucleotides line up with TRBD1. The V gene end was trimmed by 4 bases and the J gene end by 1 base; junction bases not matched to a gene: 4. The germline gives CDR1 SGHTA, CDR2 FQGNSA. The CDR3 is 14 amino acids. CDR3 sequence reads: CASSSTGESYEQYF. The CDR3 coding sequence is TGTGCCAGCAGCTCAACAGGGGAATCCTACGAGCAGTACTTC.

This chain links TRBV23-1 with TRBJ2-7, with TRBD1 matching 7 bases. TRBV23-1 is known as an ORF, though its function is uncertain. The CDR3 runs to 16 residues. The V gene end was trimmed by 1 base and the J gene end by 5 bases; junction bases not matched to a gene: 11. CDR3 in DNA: TGCGCCAGCAGTCAATACCTAAAGAAGGGACAGAACGAGCAGTACTTC. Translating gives CASSQYLKKGQNEQYF.

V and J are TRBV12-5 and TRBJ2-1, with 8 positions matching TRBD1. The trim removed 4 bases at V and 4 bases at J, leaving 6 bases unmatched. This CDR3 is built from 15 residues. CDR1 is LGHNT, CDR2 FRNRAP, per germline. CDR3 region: CASGSSRDRYNEQFF. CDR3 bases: TGTGCTAGTGGTTCCTCCCGGGACAGGTACAATGAGCAGTTCTTC.

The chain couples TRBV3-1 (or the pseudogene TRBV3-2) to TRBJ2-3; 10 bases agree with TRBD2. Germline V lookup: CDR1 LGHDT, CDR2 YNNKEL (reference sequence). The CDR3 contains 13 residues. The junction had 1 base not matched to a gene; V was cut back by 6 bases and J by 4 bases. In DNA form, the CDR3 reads TGTGCCAGCAGAGCGGGAGGGGCAGATACGCAGTATTTT. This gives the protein CASRAGGADTQYF.

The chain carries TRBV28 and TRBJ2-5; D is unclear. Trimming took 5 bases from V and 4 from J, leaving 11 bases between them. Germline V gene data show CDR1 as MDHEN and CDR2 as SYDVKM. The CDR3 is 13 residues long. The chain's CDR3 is CASSERHIETQYF. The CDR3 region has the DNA TGTGCCAGCAGTGAGAGGCACATAGAGACCCAGTACTTC.

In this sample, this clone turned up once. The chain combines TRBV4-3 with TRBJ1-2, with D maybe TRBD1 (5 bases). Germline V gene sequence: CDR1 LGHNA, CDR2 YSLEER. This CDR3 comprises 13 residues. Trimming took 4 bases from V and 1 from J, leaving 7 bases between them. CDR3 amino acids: CASSLGLNYGYTF. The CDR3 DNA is TGCGCCAGCAGCCTGGGACTTAACTATGGCTACACCTTC.

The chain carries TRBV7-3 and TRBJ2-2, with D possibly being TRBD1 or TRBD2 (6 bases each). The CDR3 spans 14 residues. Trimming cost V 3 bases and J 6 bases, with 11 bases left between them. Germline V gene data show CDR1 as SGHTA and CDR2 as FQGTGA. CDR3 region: CASSLGGASGELFF. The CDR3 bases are TGTGCCAGCAGCTTGGGGGGCGCCTCCGGGGAGCTGTTTTTT.